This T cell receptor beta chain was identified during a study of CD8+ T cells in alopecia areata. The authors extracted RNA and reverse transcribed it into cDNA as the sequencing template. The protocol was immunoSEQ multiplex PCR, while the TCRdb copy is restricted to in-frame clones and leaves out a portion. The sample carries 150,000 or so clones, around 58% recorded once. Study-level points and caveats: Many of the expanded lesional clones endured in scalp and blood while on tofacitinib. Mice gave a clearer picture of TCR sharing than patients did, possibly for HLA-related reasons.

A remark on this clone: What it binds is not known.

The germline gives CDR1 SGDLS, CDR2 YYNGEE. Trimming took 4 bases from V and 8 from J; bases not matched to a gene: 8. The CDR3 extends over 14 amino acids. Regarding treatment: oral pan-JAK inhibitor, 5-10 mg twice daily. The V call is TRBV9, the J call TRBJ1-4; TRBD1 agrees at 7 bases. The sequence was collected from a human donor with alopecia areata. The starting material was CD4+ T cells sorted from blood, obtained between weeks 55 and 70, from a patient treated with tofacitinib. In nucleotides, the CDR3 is TGTGCCAGCAGCCTCCGGGACAGCAGCGAAAAACTGTTTTTT. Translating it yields CASSLRDSSEKLFF.